These 3 T cell receptor beta chains share one sample of origin, sequenced in a study of CD8+ T cells in alopecia areata. cDNA reverse transcribed from extracted RNA served as the sequencing template. Data came from immunoSEQ multiplex PCR; TCRdb stores just in-frame clones and leaves some out. The sample yields 190,000 or so clones, 58% seen once. Treatment indicated: oral pan-JAK inhibitor, 5-10 mg twice daily. This specimen consisted of CD4+ T cells sorted from blood, obtained at week 24, from a patient treated with tofacitinib. Receptors were obtained from a human donor with alopecia areata.

This clone was detected a few times. The chain is built from TRBV4-3 and TRBJ1-3; D gene ambiguous. This CDR3 has 16 residues. Germline V gene lookup returns CDR1 LGHNA and CDR2 YSLEER. Trimming left V 2 bases short and J 1 base short, with 12 bases between. The CDR3 nucleotides read TGCGCCAGCAGCCAAAATGGACTGCCGTCTGGAAACACCATATATTTT. This encodes CASSQNGLPSGNTIYF.

A few counts support this clone. The CDR3 here is CASSQGTYEQYF. CDR3 nucleotide sequence: TGTGCCAGCAGCCAAGGGACCTACGAGCAGTACTTC. V is TRBV14 and J is TRBJ2-7; D is unclear. Trimming left V 1 base short and J 2 bases short, with 3 bases between. The CDR3 consists of 12 residues. CDR1 SGHDN and CDR2 FVKESK come from the germline V gene.

In this sample, this clone turned up a few times. CDR3: CASSSETSGLSTDTQYF. DNA of the CDR3: TGTGCCAGCAGCAGTGAGACTAGCGGACTTAGCACAGATACGCAGTATTTT. This chain connects TRBV5-6 to TRBJ2-3; 9 positions match TRBD2. Germline V gene sequence: CDR1 SGHDT, CDR2 YYEEEE. This CDR3 has 17 residues. Unmatched junction bases numbered 9, after V lost 4 bases and J lost 0 bases.